The rows below give T cell receptor beta chains drawn from one sample of a study of cytomegalovirus exposure and HLA in healthy donors. Profiled with immunoSEQ multiplex PCR; TCRdb holds only in-frame clones, not every one. The sample consists of fewer than 85,000 clones, about 79% of them appearing once. Sequenced input: PBMCs. These receptors originate from a man between 65 and 85 years old in good health and CMV-seropositive. The CDR3 runs from the conserved cysteine through the conserved F or W. Each record gives: V gene, clone size, J gene, D gene, CDR3 protein, CDR3 DNA. D genes are given only for firm matches. Size values are once, few and many counts, or a class for expanded clones, and some rows have none.

V: TRBV5-1; size: NA; J: TRBJ1-4; D: TRBD1; CDR3: CASSTGTVNEKLFF; DNA: TGCGCCAGCAGCACCGGGACAGTTAATGAAAAACTGTTTTTT
V: TRBV28; size: once; J: TRBJ2-7; D: TRBD1; CDR3: CASSSSGTDSYEQYF; DNA: TGTGCCAGCAGTTCCTCCGGGACAGACTCCTACGAGCAGTACTTC
V: TRBV9; size: once; J: TRBJ2-7; D: NA; CDR3: CASSSRPDEQYF; DNA: TGTGCCAGCAGCTCCAGGCCGGACGAGCAGTACTTC
V: TRBV6-1; size: NA; J: TRBJ1-5; D: NA; CDR3: CASSALGADQPQHF; DNA: TGTGCCAGCAGTGCTCTAGGGGCCGATCAGCCCCAGCATTTT
V: TRBV7-7; size: medium-sized; J: TRBJ2-7; D: TRBD2; CDR3: CASSLEVKGGGRALYEQYF; DNA: TGTGCTAGCAGCTTAGAGGTTAAAGGGGGCGGGAGGGCCCTCTACGAGCAGTACTTC
V: TRBV11-2; size: NA; J: TRBJ2-3; D: TRBD1; CDR3: CASSDRTGGTDTQYF; DNA: TGTGCCAGCAGCGATCGGACAGGGGGCACTGATACGCAGTATTTT
V: TRBV2; size: NA; J: TRBJ2-7; D: NA; CDR3: CASKYDRSSYEQYF; DNA: TGTGCCAGCAAATACGACAGGAGCTCCTACGAGCAGTACTTC
V: TRBV11-2; size: NA; J: TRBJ2-7; D: NA; CDR3: CASSLAIQTSSEQYF; DNA: TGTGCCAGCAGCTTAGCTATCCAGACTTCGAGCGAGCAGTACTTC
V: TRBV4-3; size: NA; J: TRBJ1-4; D: TRBD1; CDR3: CASSQLGTGGREKLFF; DNA: TGCGCCAGCAGCCAGCTAGGGACAGGGGGCAGGGAAAAACTGTTTTTT
V: TRBV5-1; size: NA; J: TRBJ2-7; D: NA; CDR3: CASSPPGLSSYEQYF; DNA: TGCGCCAGCAGCCCACCGGGACTCAGCTCCTACGAGCAGTACTTC
V: TRBV7-9; size: NA; J: TRBJ2-1; D: TRBD1; CDR3: CASSRTGGLYNEQFF; DNA: TGTGCCAGCAGTAGGACAGGGGGCCTCTACAATGAGCAGTTCTTC
V: TRBV7-7; size: once; J: TRBJ2-5; D: TRBD1; CDR3: CASSPTGTGVETQYF; DNA: TGTGCCAGCAGCCCTACCGGGACAGGGGTGGAGACCCAGTACTTC
V: TRBV29-1; size: NA; J: TRBJ2-7; D: NA; CDR3: CSVGIQGLGEQYF; DNA: TGCAGCGTTGGAATCCAGGGCCTTGGGGAGCAGTACTTC
V: TRBV19; size: NA; J: TRBJ2-5; D: TRBD1; CDR3: CASSIDRGRETQYF; DNA: TGTGCCAGTAGTATCGACAGGGGGCGAGAGACCCAGTACTTC
V: TRBV18; size: NA; J: TRBJ2-5; D: NA; CDR3: CASSPPTVWETQYF; DNA: TGTGCCAGCTCACCACCCACGGTTTGGGAGACCCAGTACTTC
V: TRBV14; size: NA; J: TRBJ2-7; D: TRBD2; CDR3: CASSPFRGGYEQYF; DNA: TGTGCCAGCAGCCCCTTCCGGGGGGGCTACGAGCAGTACTTC
V: TRBV29-1; size: NA; J: TRBJ1-4; D: NA; CDR3: CSVVRDLGEKLFF; DNA: TGCAGCGTCGTCCGGGATTTAGGGGAAAAACTGTTTTTT
V: TRBV11-2; size: NA; J: TRBJ1-3; D: NA; CDR3: CASSSPPRFSGNTIYF; DNA: TGTGCCAGCAGCTCTCCACCACGGTTCTCTGGAAACACCATATATTTT
V: TRBV6-1; size: once; J: TRBJ2-5; D: NA; CDR3: CASSDLGLGFETQYF; DNA: TGTGCCAGCAGTGATCTAGGACTGGGGTTCGAGACCCAGTACTTC
V: TRBV30; size: NA; J: TRBJ1-5; D: TRBD1; CDR3: CAWSSGQGYSNQPQHF; DNA: TGTGCCTGGAGTTCCGGACAGGGCTATAGCAATCAGCCCCAGCATTTT
V: TRBV29-1; size: NA; J: TRBJ2-1; D: NA; CDR3: CSVDEGGGEQFF; DNA: TGCAGCGTTGATGAGGGCGGTGGTGAGCAGTTCTTC
V: TRBV5-1; size: NA; J: TRBJ2-7; D: NA; CDR3: CASSLDGYEQYF; DNA: TGCGCCAGCAGCTTGGACGGCTACGAGCAGTACTTC
V: TRBV6-1; size: NA; J: TRBJ1-1; D: TRBD1; CDR3: CAGTQGRGANTEAFF; DNA: TGTGCCGGCACACAGGGGCGAGGGGCGAACACTGAAGCTTTCTTT
V: TRBV7-2; size: NA; J: TRBJ1-1; D: NA; CDR3: CASSGIQGNTEAFF; DNA: TGTGCCAGCAGCGGAATACAGGGGAACACTGAAGCTTTCTTT
V: TRBV29-1; size: NA; J: TRBJ2-5; D: NA; CDR3: CSVVQAYQETQYF; DNA: TGCAGCGTTGTCCAGGCGTACCAAGAGACCCAGTACTTC
V: TRBV7-8; size: NA; J: TRBJ2-5; D: TRBD1; CDR3: CASSPRTGFEETQYF; DNA: TGTGCCAGCAGCCCGAGGACAGGGTTTGAGGAGACCCAGTACTTC
V: TRBV7-9; size: NA; J: TRBJ2-7; D: NA; CDR3: CASSFAGSSYEQYF; DNA: TGTGCCAGCAGCTTCGCGGGGTCTTCCTACGAGCAGTACTTC
V: TRBV19; size: NA; J: TRBJ2-1; D: NA; CDR3: CASRGHYNEQFF; DNA: TGTGCCAGTAGGGGACACTACAATGAGCAGTTCTTC
V: TRBV29-1; size: NA; J: TRBJ2-3; D: NA; CDR3: CSVEITAADTQYF; DNA: TGCAGCGTTGAAATCACAGCAGCAGATACGCAGTATTTT
V: TRBV28; size: NA; J: TRBJ1-1; D: NA; CDR3: CASSQTTAMNTEAFF; DNA: TGTGCCAGCAGTCAAACGACAGCTATGAACACTGAAGCTTTCTTT
V: TRBV4-1; size: NA; J: TRBJ1-5; D: TRBD1; CDR3: CASSQGTGGVQPQHF; DNA: TGCGCCAGCAGCCAGGGGACAGGGGGCGTACAGCCCCAGCATTTT
V: TRBV6-1; size: NA; J: TRBJ1-5; D: NA; CDR3: CASSERASLSNQPQHF; DNA: TGTGCCAGCAGTGAGAGGGCATCCCTTAGCAATCAGCCCCAGCATTTT
V: TRBV11-3; size: NA; J: TRBJ2-7; D: TRBD1; CDR3: CASSPRGTDTYEQYF; DNA: TGTGCCAGCAGCCCGAGAGGGACAGATACCTACGAGCAGTACTTC
V: TRBV7-9; size: NA; J: TRBJ1-4; D: NA; CDR3: CASTRYGRDTNEKLFF; DNA: TGTGCCAGCACCAGATACGGGCGGGACACTAATGAAAAACTGTTTTTT
V: TRBV11-2; size: NA; J: TRBJ2-7; D: NA; CDR3: CASSPRTSGQFTYEQYF; DNA: TGTGCCAGCAGCCCTCGGACAAGCGGACAGTTTACCTACGAGCAGTACTTC
V: TRBV6-5; size: NA; J: TRBJ1-5; D: NA; CDR3: CASSYGGADQPQHF; DNA: TGTGCCAGCAGTTACGGGGGGGCGGATCAGCCCCAGCATTTT
V: TRBV5-1; size: once; J: TRBJ2-6; D: NA; CDR3: CASSSQGQVLTF; DNA: TGCGCCAGCAGCTCACAGGGTCAGGTCCTGACTTTC
V: TRBV10-2; size: few; J: TRBJ2-1; D: TRBD2; CDR3: CASTRGENNEQFF; DNA: TGCGCCAGCACCCGGGGGGAGAACAATGAGCAGTTCTTC